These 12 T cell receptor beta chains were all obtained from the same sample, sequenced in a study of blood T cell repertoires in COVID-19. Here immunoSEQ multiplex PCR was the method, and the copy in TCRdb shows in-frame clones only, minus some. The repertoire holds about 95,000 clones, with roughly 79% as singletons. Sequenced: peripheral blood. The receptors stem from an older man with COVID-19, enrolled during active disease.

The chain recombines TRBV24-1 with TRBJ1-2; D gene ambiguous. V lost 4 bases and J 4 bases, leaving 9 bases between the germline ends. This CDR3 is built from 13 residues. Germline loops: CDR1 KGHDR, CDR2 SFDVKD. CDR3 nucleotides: TGTGCCACCAGTGAAGCAGGAGGCTATGGCTACACCTTC. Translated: CATSEAGGYGYTF.

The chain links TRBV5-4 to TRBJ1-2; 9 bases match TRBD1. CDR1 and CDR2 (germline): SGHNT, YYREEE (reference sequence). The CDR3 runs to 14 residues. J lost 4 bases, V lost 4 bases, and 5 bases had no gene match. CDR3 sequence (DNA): TGTGCCAGCAGCGCGGACAGGGGATCCTATGGCTACACCTTC. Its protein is CASSADRGSYGYTF.

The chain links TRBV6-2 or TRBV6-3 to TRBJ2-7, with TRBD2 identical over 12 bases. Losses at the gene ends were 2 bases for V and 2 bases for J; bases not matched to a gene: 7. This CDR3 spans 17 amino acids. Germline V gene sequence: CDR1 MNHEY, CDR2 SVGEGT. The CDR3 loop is CASSYGLAGGLTYEQYF. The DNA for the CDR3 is TGTGCCAGCAGTTACGGCCTAGCGGGAGGGCTTACCTACGAGCAGTACTTC.

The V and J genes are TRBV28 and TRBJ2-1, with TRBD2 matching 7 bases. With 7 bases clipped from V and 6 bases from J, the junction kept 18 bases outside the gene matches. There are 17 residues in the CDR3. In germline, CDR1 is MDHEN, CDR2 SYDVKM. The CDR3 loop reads CASTTSPRVLASNEQFF. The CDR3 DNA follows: TGTGCCAGCACCACCTCCCCAAGGGTACTAGCGAGCAATGAGCAGTTCTTC. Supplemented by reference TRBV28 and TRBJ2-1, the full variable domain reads DVKVTQSSRYLVKRTGEKVFLECVQDMDHENMFWYRQDPGLGLRLIYFSYDVKMKEKGDIPEGYSVSREKKERFSLILESASTNQTSMYLCASTTSPRVLASNEQFFGPGTRLTVL.

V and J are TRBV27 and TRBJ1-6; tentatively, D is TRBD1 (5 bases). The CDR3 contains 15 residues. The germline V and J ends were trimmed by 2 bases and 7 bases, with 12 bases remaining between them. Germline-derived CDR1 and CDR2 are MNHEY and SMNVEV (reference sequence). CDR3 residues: CASSLGRVGNSPLHF. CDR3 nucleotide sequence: TGTGCCAGCAGTTTAGGCAGGGTTGGGAATTCACCCCTCCACTTT.

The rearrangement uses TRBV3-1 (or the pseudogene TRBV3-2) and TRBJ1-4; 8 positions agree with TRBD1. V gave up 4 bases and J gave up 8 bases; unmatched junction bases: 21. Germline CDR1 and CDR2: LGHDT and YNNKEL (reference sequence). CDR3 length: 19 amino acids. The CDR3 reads CASSLITGGMGMVEEKLFF. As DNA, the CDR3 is TGTGCCAGCAGCCTAATCACAGGGGGAATGGGCATGGTGGAAGAAAAACTGTTTTTT.

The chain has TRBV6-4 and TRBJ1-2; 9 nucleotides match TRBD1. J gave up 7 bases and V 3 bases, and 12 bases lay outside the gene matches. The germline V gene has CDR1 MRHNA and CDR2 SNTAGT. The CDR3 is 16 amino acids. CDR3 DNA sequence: TGTGCCAGCAGTGAAGCCCCCGGGGACAGGGTGGCTGGCTACACCTTC. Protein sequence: CASSEAPGDRVAGYTF.

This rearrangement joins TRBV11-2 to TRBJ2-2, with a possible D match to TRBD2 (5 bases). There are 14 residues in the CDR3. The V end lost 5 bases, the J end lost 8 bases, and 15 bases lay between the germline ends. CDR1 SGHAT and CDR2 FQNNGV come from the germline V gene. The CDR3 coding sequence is TGTGCCAGCAGCCTCCTTAGCGCGCTTGGGGAGCTGTTTTTT. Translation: CASSLLSALGELFF.

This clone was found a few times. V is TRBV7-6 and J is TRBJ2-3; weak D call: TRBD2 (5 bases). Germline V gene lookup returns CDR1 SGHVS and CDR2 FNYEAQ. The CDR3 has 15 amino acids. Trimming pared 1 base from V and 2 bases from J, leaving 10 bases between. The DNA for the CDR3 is TGTGCCAGCAGCTTAGGAGGGCAGGACACAGATACGCAGTATTTT. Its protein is CASSLGGQDTDTQYF.

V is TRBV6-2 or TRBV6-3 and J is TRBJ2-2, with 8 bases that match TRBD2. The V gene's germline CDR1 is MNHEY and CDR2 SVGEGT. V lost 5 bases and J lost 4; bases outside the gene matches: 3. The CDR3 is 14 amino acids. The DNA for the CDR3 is TGTGCCAGCAGTCGGGGGACTAGCACCGGGGAGCTGTTTTTT. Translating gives CASSRGTSTGELFF.

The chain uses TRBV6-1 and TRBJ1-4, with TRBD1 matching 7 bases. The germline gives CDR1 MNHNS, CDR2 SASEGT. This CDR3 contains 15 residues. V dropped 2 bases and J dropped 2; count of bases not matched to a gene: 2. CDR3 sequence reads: CASSESGGTNEKLFF. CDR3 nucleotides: TGTGCCAGCAGTGAATCAGGGGGTACTAATGAAAAACTGTTTTTT.

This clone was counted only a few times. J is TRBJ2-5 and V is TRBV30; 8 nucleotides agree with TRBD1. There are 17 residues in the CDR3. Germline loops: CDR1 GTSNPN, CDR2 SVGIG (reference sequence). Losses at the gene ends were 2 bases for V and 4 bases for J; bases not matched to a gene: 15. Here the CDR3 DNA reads TGTGCCTGGAGTCGGGTCAGGGGGCGGCCCTTCGCAGAGACCCAGTACTTC. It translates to CAWSRVRGRPFAETQYF.